This T cell receptor beta chain is from a study of blood T cell repertoires in COVID-19. As processed by the authors: Reference gene primer amplification gave estimated nucleated cell counts. TCRdb keeps only in-frame clones here, not all; method: immunoSEQ multiplex PCR. V and J calls and clone size are as listed in that table; D and trimming were resolved from the DNA. The table lists about 180,000 clones, approximately 85% of them singletons. The CDR3 is 14 amino acids. In germline, CDR1 is SGHRS, CDR2 YFSETQ. V lost 4 bases, J lost 3 bases, and 7 bases stayed unmatched. All enrollees were about 18 to 100 years old and from roughly 26 US areas.

The chain carries TRBV5-1 and TRBJ2-7; 7 bases align to TRBD1. Input material: PBMCs or T cells enriched from blood (not recorded which). The sequence derives from a woman in her late teens or twenties who had recovered from COVID-19. In DNA, the CDR3 is TGCGCCAGCAGCCTAGGGGGCGCAGACTACGAGCAGTACTTC. It translates to CASSLGGADYEQYF.